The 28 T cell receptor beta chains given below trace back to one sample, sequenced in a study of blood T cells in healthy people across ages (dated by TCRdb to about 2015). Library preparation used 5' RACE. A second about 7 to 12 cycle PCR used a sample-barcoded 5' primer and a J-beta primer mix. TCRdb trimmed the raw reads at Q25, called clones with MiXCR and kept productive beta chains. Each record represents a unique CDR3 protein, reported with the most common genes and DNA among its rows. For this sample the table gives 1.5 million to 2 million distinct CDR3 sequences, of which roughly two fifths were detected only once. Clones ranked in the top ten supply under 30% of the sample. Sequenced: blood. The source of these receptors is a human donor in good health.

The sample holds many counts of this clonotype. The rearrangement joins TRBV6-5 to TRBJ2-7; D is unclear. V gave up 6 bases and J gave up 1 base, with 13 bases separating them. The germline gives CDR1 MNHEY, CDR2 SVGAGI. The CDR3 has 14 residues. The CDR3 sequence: CASSTRSSSYEQYF. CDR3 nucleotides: TGTGCCAGCAGCACCCGTTCTTCATCCTACGAGCAGTACTTC.

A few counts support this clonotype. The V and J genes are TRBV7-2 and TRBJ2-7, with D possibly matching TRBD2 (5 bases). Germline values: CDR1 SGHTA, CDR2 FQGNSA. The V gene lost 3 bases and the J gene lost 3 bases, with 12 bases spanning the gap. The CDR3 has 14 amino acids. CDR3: CASSLTPSGYEQYF. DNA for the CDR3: TGTGCCAGCAGCTTGACACCCAGCGGCTACGAGCAGTACTTC.

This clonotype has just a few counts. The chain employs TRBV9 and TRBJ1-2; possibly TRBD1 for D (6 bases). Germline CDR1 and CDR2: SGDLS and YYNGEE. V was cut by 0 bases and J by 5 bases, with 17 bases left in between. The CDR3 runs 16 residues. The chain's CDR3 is CASSVATTGRWYGYTF. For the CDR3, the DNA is TGTGCCAGCAGCGTAGCCACCACAGGGCGGTGGTATGGCTACACCTTC.

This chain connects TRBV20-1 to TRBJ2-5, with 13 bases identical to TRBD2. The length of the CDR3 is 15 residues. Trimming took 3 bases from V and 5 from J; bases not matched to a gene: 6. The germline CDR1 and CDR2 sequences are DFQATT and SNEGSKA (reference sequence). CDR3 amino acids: CSASPPLAGGETQYF. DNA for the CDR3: TGCAGTGCTAGCCCCCCACTAGCGGGGGGGGAGACCCAGTACTTC.

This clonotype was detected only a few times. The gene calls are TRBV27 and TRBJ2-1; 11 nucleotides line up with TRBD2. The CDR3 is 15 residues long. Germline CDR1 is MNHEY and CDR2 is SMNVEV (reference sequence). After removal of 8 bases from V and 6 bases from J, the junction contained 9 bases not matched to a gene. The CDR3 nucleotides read TGTGCCAGCGGCACTTATAGCGGGGGGGCCAATGAGCAGTTCTTC. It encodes CASGTYSGGANEQFF.

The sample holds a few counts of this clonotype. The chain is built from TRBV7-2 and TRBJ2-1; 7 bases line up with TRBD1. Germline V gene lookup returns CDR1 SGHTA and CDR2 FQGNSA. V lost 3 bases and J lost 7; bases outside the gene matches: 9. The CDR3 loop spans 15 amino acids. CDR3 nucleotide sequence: TGTGCCAGCAGCTTCTCCAATTCCAGGGGGAATGAGCAGTTCTTC. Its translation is CASSFSNSRGNEQFF.

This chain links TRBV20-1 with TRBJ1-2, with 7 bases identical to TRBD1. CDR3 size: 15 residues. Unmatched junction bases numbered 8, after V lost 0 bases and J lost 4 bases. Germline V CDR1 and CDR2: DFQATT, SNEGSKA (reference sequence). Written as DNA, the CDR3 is TGCAGTGCTAGAGAAGGGACAGTCGAACGCTATGGCTACACCTTC. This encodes CSAREGTVERYGYTF.

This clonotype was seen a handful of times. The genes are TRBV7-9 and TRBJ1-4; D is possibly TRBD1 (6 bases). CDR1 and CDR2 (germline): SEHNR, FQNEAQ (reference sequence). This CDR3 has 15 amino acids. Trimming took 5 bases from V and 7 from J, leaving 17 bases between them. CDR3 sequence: CASSPLRGSLEKLFF. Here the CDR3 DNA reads TGTGCCAGCAGCCCCTTAAGGGGGAGTCTTGAAAAACTGTTTTTT.

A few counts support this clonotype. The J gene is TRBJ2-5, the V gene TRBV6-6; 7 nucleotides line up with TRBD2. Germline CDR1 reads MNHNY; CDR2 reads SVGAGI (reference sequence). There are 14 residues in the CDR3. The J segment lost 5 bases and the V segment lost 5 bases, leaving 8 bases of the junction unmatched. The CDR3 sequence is CASSQPGGSETQYF. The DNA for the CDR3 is TGTGCCAGCAGTCAACCGGGGGGTTCGGAGACCCAGTACTTC.

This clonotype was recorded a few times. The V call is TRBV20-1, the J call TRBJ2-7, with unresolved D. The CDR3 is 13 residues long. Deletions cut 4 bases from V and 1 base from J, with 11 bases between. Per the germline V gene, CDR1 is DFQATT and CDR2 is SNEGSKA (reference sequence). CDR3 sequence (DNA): TGCAGTGCTACGTCATATAAATCCTACGAGCAGTACTTC. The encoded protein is CSATSYKSYEQYF.

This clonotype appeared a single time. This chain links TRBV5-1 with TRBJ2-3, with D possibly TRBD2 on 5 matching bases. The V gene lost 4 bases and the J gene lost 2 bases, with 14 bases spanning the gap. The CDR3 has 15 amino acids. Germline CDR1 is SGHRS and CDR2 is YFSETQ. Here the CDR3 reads CASSPTTTYTDTQYF. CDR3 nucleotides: TGCGCCAGCAGCCCGACTACCACTTACACAGATACGCAGTATTTT.

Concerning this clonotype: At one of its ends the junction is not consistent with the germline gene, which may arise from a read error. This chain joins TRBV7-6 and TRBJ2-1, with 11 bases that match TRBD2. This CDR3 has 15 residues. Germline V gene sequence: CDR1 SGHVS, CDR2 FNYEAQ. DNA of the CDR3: TGTGCCAGCAGCTTAGTAGCGGGGGGGTACAATGAGCAGTGCTTC. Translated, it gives CASSLVAGGYNEQCF.

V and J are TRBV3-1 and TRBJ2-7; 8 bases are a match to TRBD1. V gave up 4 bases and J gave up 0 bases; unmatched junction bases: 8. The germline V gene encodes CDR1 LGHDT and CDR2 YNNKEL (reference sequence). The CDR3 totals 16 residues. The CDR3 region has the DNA TGTGCCAGCAGCCCGCAAGGACAGGGAATCTCCTACGAGCAGTACTTC. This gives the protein CASSPQGQGISYEQYF.

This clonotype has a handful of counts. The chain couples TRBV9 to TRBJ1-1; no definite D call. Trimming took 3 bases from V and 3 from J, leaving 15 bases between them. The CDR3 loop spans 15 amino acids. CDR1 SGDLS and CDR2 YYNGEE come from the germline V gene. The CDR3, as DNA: TGTGCCAGCAGCGCTACGGGGATGAGGGACACTGAAGCTTTCTTT. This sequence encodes CASSATGMRDTEAFF.

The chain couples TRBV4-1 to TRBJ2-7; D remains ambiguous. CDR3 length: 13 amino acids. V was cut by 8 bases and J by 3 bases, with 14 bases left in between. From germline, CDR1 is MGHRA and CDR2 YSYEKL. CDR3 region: CASGSLSSYEQYF. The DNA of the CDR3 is TGCGCCAGCGGCTCACTCTCCAGCTACGAGCAGTACTTC.

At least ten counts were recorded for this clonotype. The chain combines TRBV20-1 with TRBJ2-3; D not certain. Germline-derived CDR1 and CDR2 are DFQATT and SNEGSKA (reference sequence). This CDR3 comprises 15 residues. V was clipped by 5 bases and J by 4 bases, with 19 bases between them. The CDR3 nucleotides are TGCAGTGCTCCCCCCCATCTTGGGTCGGCAGATACGCAGTATTTT. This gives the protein CSAPPHLGSADTQYF.

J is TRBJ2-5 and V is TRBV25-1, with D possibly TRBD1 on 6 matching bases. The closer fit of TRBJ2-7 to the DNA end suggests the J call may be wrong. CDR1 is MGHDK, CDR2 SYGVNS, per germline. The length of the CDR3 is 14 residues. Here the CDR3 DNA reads TGTGCCACCTCATTGGGCAGGGGAACCCACGAGCAGTACTTC. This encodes CATSLGRGTHEQYF.

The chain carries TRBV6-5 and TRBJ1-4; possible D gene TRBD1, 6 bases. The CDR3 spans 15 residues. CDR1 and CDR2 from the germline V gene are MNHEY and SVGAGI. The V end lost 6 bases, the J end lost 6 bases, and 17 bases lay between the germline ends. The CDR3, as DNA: TGTGCCAGCAGGCAACCGGGACAACTTGATGAAAAACTGTTTTTT. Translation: CASRQPGQLDEKLFF.

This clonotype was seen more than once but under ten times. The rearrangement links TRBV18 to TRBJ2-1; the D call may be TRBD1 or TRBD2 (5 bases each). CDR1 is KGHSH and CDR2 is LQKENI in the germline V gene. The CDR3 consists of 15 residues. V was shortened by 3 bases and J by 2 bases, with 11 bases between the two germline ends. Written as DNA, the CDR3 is TGTGCCAGCTCACCGGGGTGGGGACCCTACAATGAGCAGTTCTTC. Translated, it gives CASSPGWGPYNEQFF.

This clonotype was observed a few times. This CDR3 reads CASSLTVPSGGRETQYF. Written as DNA, the CDR3 is TGCGCCAGCAGCTTGACGGTTCCTAGCGGGGGACGGGAGACCCAGTACTTC. V usage is TRBV5-1 and J usage is TRBJ2-5, with TRBD2 matching over 10 bases. The V gene's germline CDR1 is SGHRS and CDR2 YFSETQ. CDR3 size: 17 residues. Trimming took 1 base from V and 5 from J; bases not matched to a gene: 11. Together with reference TRBV5-1 and TRBJ2-5, the CDR3 gives the full variable domain: KAGVTQTPRYLIKTRGQQVTLSCSPISGHRSVSWYQQTPGQGLQFLFEYFSETQRNKGNFPGRFSGRQFSNSRSEMNVSTLELGDSALYLCASSLTVPSGGRETQYFGPGTRLLVL.

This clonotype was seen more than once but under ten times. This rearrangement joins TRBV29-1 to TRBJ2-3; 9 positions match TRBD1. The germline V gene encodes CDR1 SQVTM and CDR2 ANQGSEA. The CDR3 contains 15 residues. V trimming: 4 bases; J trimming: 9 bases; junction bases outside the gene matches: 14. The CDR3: CSVGDRAGLGDTQYF. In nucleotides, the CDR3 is TGCAGCGTTGGGGACAGGGCCGGCCTCGGAGACACGCAGTATTTT.

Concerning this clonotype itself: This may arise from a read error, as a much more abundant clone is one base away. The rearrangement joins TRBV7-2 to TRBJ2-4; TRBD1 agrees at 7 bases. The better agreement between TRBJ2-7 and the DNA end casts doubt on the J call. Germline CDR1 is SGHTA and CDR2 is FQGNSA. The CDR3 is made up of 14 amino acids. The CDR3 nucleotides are TGTGCCAGCGGCCAGAGACAGGGTACCTACGAGCAGTACTTC. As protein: CASGQRQGTYEQYF.

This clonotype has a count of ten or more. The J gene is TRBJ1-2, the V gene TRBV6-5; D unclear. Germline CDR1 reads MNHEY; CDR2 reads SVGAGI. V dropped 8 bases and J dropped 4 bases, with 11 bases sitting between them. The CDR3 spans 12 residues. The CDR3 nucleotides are TGTGCCAGCGGCGCTGATACCTATGGCTACACCTTC. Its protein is CASGADTYGYTF.

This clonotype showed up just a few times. The CDR3 nucleotides are TGTGCCAGCAGCTTAACCCGGCAGGGGAATCAGCCCCAGCATTTT. It is translated as CASSLTRQGNQPQHF. This rearrangement joins TRBV7-2 to TRBJ1-5, with D maybe TRBD1 (6 bases). V shed 2 bases and J shed 4 bases, with 12 bases lying between them. The CDR3 has 15 residues. CDR1 is SGHTA, CDR2 FQGNSA, per germline.

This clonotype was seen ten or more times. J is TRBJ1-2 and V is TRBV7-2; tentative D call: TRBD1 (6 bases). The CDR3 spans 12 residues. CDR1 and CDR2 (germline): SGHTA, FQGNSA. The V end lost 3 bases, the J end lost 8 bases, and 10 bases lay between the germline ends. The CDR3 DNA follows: TGTGCCAGCAGCTTTCGGGGGCGGGGCTACACCTTC. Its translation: CASSFRGRGYTF.

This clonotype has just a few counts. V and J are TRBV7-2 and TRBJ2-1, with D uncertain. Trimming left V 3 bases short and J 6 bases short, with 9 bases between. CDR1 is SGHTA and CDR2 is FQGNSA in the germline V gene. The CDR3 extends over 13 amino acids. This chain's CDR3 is CASSFGWGNEQFF. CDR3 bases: TGTGCCAGCAGCTTCGGCTGGGGCAATGAGCAGTTCTTC.

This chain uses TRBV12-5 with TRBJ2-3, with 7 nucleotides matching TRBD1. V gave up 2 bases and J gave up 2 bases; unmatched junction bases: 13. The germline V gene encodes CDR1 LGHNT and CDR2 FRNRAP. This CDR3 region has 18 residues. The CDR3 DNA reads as TGTGCTAGTGGTTTGCTCCCCGATGGGACAGCCTCCACAGATACGCAGTATTTT. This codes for CASGLLPDGTASTDTQYF.

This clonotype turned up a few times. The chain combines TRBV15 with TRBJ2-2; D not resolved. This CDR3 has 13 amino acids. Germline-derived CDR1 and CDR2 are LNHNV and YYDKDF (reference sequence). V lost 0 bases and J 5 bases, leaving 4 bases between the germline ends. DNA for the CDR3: TGTGCCACCAGCAGAGAAATTACCGGGGAGCTGTTTTTT. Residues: CATSREITGELFF.